This TCR beta chain was captured by sequencing in a study of chemoradiotherapy in HPV16-positive cancers (dated by TCRdb to 2021 to 2024). Context from the whole study: Functional T-cell assays on cells from two HPV16-positive patients defined candidate HPV-specific T-cell clones and common TCR motifs. The candidate HPV-specific TCRs and motifs were then tracked in TCR repertoires from 86 patients with HPV-related cancers. Whether T-cell immunity against the HPV oncoproteins E6 and E7 changes during chemoradiotherapy and whether survival is affected by this immunity were examined in the study. Study-wide conclusions, independent of this receptor: Only a couple of HPV16-positive patients were used to derive the functional definition of HPV-specific T cells, and the survival association was reported for HPV16-positive patients. Expansion of candidate HPV-specific clones and E7-related TCR motifs was observed in the tumor microenvironment during treatment, whereas no such expansion was observed for non-HPV-specific T cells. In HPV16-positive patients, expansion of HPV-responsive T cells during chemoradiotherapy was found to be associated with improved recurrence-free survival.

Comment on this clone: Its specific antigen is unknown. Per-base quality was not reported, and no clone a single base away is much larger than it.

Deletion took 3 bases off V and 5 bases off J, with a span of 11 bases between the germline ends. CDR1 and CDR2 are read off the germline V gene (reference sequence) as MNHEY and SMNVEV. Measured from the cysteine to the phenylalanine, the CDR3 is 13 residues long. Only the CDR3 DNA is retained, 39 bases long and in frame from the first base. Repertoires were sampled multiple times during chemoradiotherapy, which allowed clonal expansion in the tumor microenvironment to be followed. Libraries were made using the immunoSEQ multiplex PCR assay. In its TCRdb copy, this immuneACCESS table keeps in-frame sequences only and misses some clones. Where compared with another copy, unresolved V genes explain less than half of these, and the others have no known cause. This sample holds several thousand clones; just over 70% were observed only once. Clones ranked in the top ten supply less than 25% of the sample.

This sample was gathered from a patient who underwent chemoradiotherapy. This sequence uses TRBV27 and TRBJ2-7; TRBD1 is a weak D gene call, 5 bases matching. This clonotype was obtained from a human donor with HPV-associated anogenital cancer. The DNA is TGTGCCAGCAGTTTGCAGGGTCTAGACGAGCAGTACTTC. It translates as CASSLQGLDEQYF.